The clone carrying this T cell receptor beta chain has ten or more counts. Its antigen is as yet unknown. The source of the sample is a study of CD8 T cells in ankylosing spondylitis. Study-level findings and limits: The clones that were linked to disease were reported to be significantly enriched in matched synovial fluid samples from ankylosing spondylitis patients. Typical of ankylosing spondylitis blood, it appeared, was a TCR beta motif of eight highly homologous variants. Previous work reported some of these motif variants in the synovial fluid and blood of reactive arthritis.

V gave up 7 bases and J gave up 4 bases, with 16 bases separating them. The length of the CDR3 is 13 residues. The V gene's germline CDR1 is SQVTM and CDR2 ANQGSEA. Preparation of TCR beta libraries was done by quantitative 5'-RACE with molecular barcodes. TCRdb re-derived calls from the 5' RACE reads in MiXCR, one entry per CDR3 protein. Of fewer than 250,000 distinct CDR3 sequences in the sample, under 30% were seen once. Material: blood, either unsorted or a sorted T cell fraction (not recorded which). The V gene is TRBV29-1, the J gene TRBJ1-2; D possibly corresponds to TRBD1 (5 bases). This clonotype was sampled from a male donor with ankylosing spondylitis or in good health (not recorded which). CDR3 DNA: TGCAGCGCCGACCCAGGGCGCGGCTATGGCTACACCTTC. Encoded protein: CSADPGRGYGYTF.